What follows are 17 T cell receptor beta chains derived from one specimen sequenced in a study of Ad26.COV2.S vaccination and SARS-CoV-2 variants. Treatment specified: some 19 received Ad26.COV2.S at low or high dose, single or two shots; 5 received placebo; per-sample allocation not given. The samples date from day 63 after the first vaccine or placebo injection. Profiling relied on immunoSEQ multiplex PCR, and the TCRdb table lists in-frame clones only, not all of them. Among 380,000 or so clones listed, roughly 85% were seen once. Source: peripheral blood, taken in a trial of Ad26.COV2.S vaccine versus placebo. These receptors were obtained from a person between 18 and 65 years old who received the Ad26.COV2.S COVID-19 vaccine or a placebo.

The V and J genes are TRBV6-6 and TRBJ2-4; the match to TRBD1 covers 7 bases. The CDR3 has 15 amino acids. Germline trimming cut 4 bases from V and 4 bases from J; bases unmatched to any gene: 7. Germline V lookup: CDR1 MNHNY, CDR2 SVGAGI (reference sequence). The CDR3 bases are TGTGCCAGCAGTTGGGGGACAGACGGGAAAAACATTCAGTACTTC. Its translation: CASSWGTDGKNIQYF.

This clone has only one observation. The chain carries TRBV7-2 and TRBJ2-7, with D unclear. Trimming took off 5 bases at V and 3 bases at J, with 11 bases between the two ends. The CDR3 contains 13 residues. The germline V gene has CDR1 SGHTA and CDR2 FQGNSA. The CDR3 spells CASSPSLGYEQYF. In DNA, the CDR3 is TGTGCCAGCAGCCCTTCCCTCGGCTACGAGCAGTACTTC.

V and J are TRBV24-1 and TRBJ2-3; D is unclear. The CDR3 runs 13 residues. The V gene lost 3 bases and the J gene lost 2 bases, with 5 bases spanning the gap. Germline V lookup: CDR1 KGHDR, CDR2 SFDVKD. The CDR3: CATSDPSTDTQYF. Written as DNA, the CDR3 is TGTGCCACCAGTGATCCCTCCACAGATACGCAGTATTTT.

The chain joins TRBV3-1 (or the pseudogene TRBV3-2) to TRBJ1-1, with D unresolved. The germline V gene has CDR1 LGHDT and CDR2 YNNKEL (reference sequence). V was clipped by 0 bases and J by 2 bases, with 10 bases between them. CDR3 size: 15 residues. CDR3 in amino acids: CASSQDLLPNTEAFF. The CDR3, as DNA: TGTGCCAGCAGCCAAGACCTCCTGCCTAACACTGAAGCTTTCTTT.

This clone occurred a few times. V gene TRBV15 combines with J gene TRBJ1-5; weak D call: TRBD1 (5 bases). The CDR3 spans 15 residues. Trimming stripped 0 bases from V and 7 bases from J, with 13 bases between. CDR1 and CDR2 from the germline V gene are LNHNV and YYDKDF (reference sequence). CDR3: CATSRDWGVGQPQHF. The CDR3 nucleotides read TGTGCCACCAGCAGAGATTGGGGGGTCGGCCAGCCCCAGCATTTT.

V and J are TRBV28 and TRBJ1-5; TRBD1 is a possible D gene (6 bases). The germline V gene has CDR1 MDHEN and CDR2 SYDVKM. The CDR3 runs to 17 residues. The V end lost 7 bases, the J end lost 1 base, and 20 bases lay between the germline ends. CDR3 DNA: TGTGCCAGCACCTCCCTAGGGGGGGAACCAAGCAATCAGCCCCAGCATTTT. Protein product: CASTSLGGEPSNQPQHF.

J is TRBJ2-1 and V is TRBV27, with 11 positions matching TRBD2. Germline V gene data show CDR1 as MNHEY and CDR2 as SMNVEV (reference sequence). The CDR3 is 15 residues long. V lost 5 bases, J lost 9 bases, and 9 bases stayed unmatched. The CDR3 sequence: CASSPRSSGRAEQFF. The CDR3 DNA sequence: TGTGCCAGCAGTCCCCGGAGTAGCGGGAGGGCTGAGCAGTTCTTC.

The gene calls are TRBV6-6 and TRBJ2-7; D not resolved. Germline CDR1 and CDR2: MNHNY and SVGAGI (reference sequence). The CDR3 consists of 13 residues. V lost 2 bases and J 3 bases, leaving 8 bases between the germline ends. The CDR3 region has the DNA TGTGCCAGCAGTTACACTGTAGACTACGAGCAGTACTTC. It is translated as CASSYTVDYEQYF.

This rearrangement joins TRBV27 to TRBJ1-2; 10 bases align to TRBD1. The CDR3 extends over 17 amino acids. Looked up from germline, CDR1 is MNHEY and CDR2 is SMNVEV (reference sequence). V shed 6 bases and J 10 bases; nucleotides not matched to a gene: 20. In DNA form, the CDR3 reads TGTGCCAGCAGCCCCTTAGGTGGACAGGGGGGGACCTCCTCCTACACCTTC. Residues: CASSPLGGQGGTSSYTF.

The chain is built from TRBV4-3 and TRBJ2-1, with D uncertain. Germline V CDR1 and CDR2: LGHNA, YSLEER. CDR3 length: 16 residues. The germline V and J ends were trimmed by 0 bases and 1 base, with 10 bases remaining between them. The CDR3: CASSQEKRTSYNEQFF. The CDR3 bases are TGCGCCAGCAGCCAAGAAAAGCGTACGTCCTACAATGAGCAGTTCTTC.

The chain joins TRBV4-3 to TRBJ1-5; maybe TRBD1 (5 bases). Between the trimmed V and J ends, which lost 0 bases and 0 bases, there was a span of 15 bases. CDR1 and CDR2 (germline): LGHNA, YSLEER. CDR3 length: 18 residues. The CDR3 coding sequence is TGCGCCAGCAGCCAAGATCTTTCGACAGAGCCTAGCAATCAGCCCCAGCATTTT. It yields the protein CASSQDLSTEPSNQPQHF.

The V call is TRBV18, the J call TRBJ1-1, with D unresolved. CDR3 size: 18 residues. Germline V gene data show CDR1 as KGHSH and CDR2 as LQKENI. V lost 4 bases and J 4 bases, leaving 25 bases between the germline ends. The CDR3 region has the DNA TGTGCCAGCTCACAATTCCAAACCGGGATGAAATTGTCCACTGAAGCTTTCTTT. Protein product: CASSQFQTGMKLSTEAFF. Variable domain in full (rest from reference TRBV18 and TRBJ1-1): NAGVMQNPRHLVRRRGQEARLRCSPMKGHSHVYWYRQLPEEGLKFMVYLQKENIIDESGMPKERFSAEFPKEGPSILRIQQVVRGDSAAYFCASSQFQTGMKLSTEAFFGQGTRLTVV.

V and J are TRBV11-3 and TRBJ1-2; 9 bases line up with TRBD1. Germline CDR1 is SGHNT and CDR2 is YENEEA. The CDR3 totals 14 residues. The junction had 4 bases not matched to a gene; V was cut back by 2 bases and J by 6 bases. As DNA, the CDR3 is TGTGCCAGCAGCTTAACAGGGGGCAACAATGGCTACACCTTC. Translated, it gives CASSLTGGNNGYTF.

This CDR3 is CASSFHTGTDTQYF. In DNA form, the CDR3 reads TGTGCCAGCAGTTTTCATACGGGCACAGATACGCAGTATTTT. The chain carries TRBV6-5 and TRBJ2-3; D call uncertain. Trimming cost V 4 bases and J 1 base, with 9 bases left between them. Germline CDR1 is MNHEY and CDR2 is SVGAGI. The CDR3 is 14 amino acids.

V is TRBV9 and J is TRBJ2-5, with a weak D call TRBD2 (6 bases). This CDR3 region has 15 residues. CDR1 is SGDLS, CDR2 YYNGEE, per germline. With 4 bases removed from V and 5 bases from J, the gap between germline ends came to 18 bases. The CDR3 loop is CASSLQGTAGETQYF. The DNA of the CDR3 is TGTGCCAGCAGCCTACAAGGGACCGCGGGGGAGACCCAGTACTTC.

The chain recombines TRBV4-1 with TRBJ2-5, with 8 nucleotides matching TRBD2. CDR3 length: 14 amino acids. From germline, CDR1 is MGHRA and CDR2 YSYEKL. V lost 6 bases and J lost 7; bases outside the gene matches: 10. CDR3 nucleotides: TGCGCCAGCAGGTACCGGGAGGGGTCGGGGACCCAGTACTTC. Translation gives CASRYREGSGTQYF.

J is TRBJ1-5 and V is TRBV5-1, with TRBD1 as a possible D gene (5 bases). The CDR3 loop spans 15 amino acids. Trimming left V 3 bases short and J 2 bases short, with 12 bases between. The germline gives CDR1 SGHRS, CDR2 YFSETQ. The CDR3 is CASSWNTGGNQPQHF. The DNA for the CDR3 is TGCGCCAGCAGCTGGAATACGGGGGGCAATCAGCCCCAGCATTTT.